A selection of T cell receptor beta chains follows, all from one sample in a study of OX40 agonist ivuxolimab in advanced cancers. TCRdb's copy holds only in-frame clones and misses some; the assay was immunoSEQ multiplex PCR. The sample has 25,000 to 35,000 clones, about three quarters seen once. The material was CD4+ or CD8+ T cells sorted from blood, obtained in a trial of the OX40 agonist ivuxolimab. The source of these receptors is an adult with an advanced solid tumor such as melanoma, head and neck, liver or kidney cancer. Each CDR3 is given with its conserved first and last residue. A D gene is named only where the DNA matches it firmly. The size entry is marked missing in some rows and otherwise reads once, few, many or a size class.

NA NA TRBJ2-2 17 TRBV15 TGTGCCACCAGCCGAGGGTTGGACAGAGGGAACACCGGGGAGCTGTTTTTT CATSRGLDRGNTGELFF
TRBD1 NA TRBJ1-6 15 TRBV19 TGTGCCAGTAGGGCCGGGACAGGGGTTAATTCACCCCTCCACTTT CASRAGTGVNSPLHF
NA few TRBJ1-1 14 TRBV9 TGTGCCAGCAGCCTTCTCGGACAGAACACTGAAGCTTTCTTT CASSLLGQNTEAFF
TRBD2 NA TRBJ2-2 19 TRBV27 TGTGCCACCAATGAACCGGGACTAGCGGGGGGGCCGGGCACCGGGGAGCTGTTTTTT CATNEPGLAGGPGTGELFF
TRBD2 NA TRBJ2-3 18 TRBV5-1 TGCGCCAGCAGCATAGCGGGGGGAATCTTCACTAGCACAGATACGCAGTATTTT CASSIAGGIFTSTDTQYF
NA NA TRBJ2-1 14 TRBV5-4 TGTGCCAGCAGCTTGCGTGGCTCCTACAATGAGCAGTTCTTC CASSLRGSYNEQFF
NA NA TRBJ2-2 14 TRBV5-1 TGCGCCAGCAGCTTGGCCCTAGCGACCGGGGAGCTGTTTTTT CASSLALATGELFF
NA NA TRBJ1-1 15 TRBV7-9 TGTGCCAGCAGCCCCGACGGTACCACCGGCGATGGAGCTTTCTTT CASSPDGTTGDGAFF
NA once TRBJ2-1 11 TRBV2 TGTGCCAGCAGTGAGGCTACCTGGCAGTTCTTC CASSEATWQFF
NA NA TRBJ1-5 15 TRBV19 TGTGCCAGTAGCACGGACACCTATAGCAATCAGCCCCAGCATTTT CASSTDTYSNQPQHF
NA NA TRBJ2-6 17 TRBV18 TGTGCCAGCTCCCCCCTCCAGGGTGGGTCTGGGGCCAACGTCCTGACTTTC CASSPLQGGSGANVLTF
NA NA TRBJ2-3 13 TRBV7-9 TGTGCCAGCAGCTTACCTTTCCTCGATACGCAGTATTTT CASSLPFLDTQYF
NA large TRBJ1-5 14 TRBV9 TGTGCCAGCAGCCCTGTGGGTGACAATCAGCCCCAGCATTTT CASSPVGDNQPQHF
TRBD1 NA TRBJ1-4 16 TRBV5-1 TGCGCCAGCAGCTTGGCCCCGACAGGGACTAATGAAAAACTGTTTTTT CASSLAPTGTNEKLFF
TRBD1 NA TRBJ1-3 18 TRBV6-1 TGTGCCAGCAGTGTCCGGGACAGGGGGATGTCTGGTGGAAACACCATATATTTT CASSVRDRGMSGGNTIYF
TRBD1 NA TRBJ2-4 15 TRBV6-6 TGTGCCAGCAACTTAGGGGGCTCCGCCAAAAACATTCAGTACTTC CASNLGGSAKNIQYF
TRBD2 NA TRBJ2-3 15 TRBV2 TGTGCCAGCAGGCTGACTAGCGGGGGGGGAGATACGCAGTATTTT CASRLTSGGGDTQYF
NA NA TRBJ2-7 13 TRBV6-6 TGTGCCAGCAGTTACAAAACGGGGTACGAGCAGTACTTC CASSYKTGYEQYF
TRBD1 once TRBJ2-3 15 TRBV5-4 TGTGCCAGCAGCTTGGTGGACAGGGAGTCAGATACGCAGTATTTT CASSLVDRESDTQYF
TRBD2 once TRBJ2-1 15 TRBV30 TGTGCCTGGAGCCTTTATAGCGGGGGGGCCTATGAGCAGTTCTTC CAWSLYSGGAYEQFF
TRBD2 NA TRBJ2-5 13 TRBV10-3 TGTGCCATCAAGGCTAGCGGGGACGAGACCCAGTACTTC CAIKASGDETQYF
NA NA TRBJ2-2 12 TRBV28 TGTGCCAGCGAGAAGCAACCCGGGGAGCTGTTTTTT CASEKQPGELFF
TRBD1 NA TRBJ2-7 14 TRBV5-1 TGCGCCAGCAGCTTGCAAGGACAGGGCTACGAGCAGTACTTC CASSLQGQGYEQYF
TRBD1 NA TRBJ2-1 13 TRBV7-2 TGTGCCAGCTCGGGACAGGTCTTTGGTGAGCAGTTCTTC CASSGQVFGEQFF
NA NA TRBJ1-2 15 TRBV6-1 TGTGCCAGCAGCGTCTCGAGTCAGGTTAACTATGGCTACACCTTC CASSVSSQVNYGYTF
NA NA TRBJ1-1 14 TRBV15 TGTGCCACCAGCAGAGATCCTGGGGGCACTGAAGCTTTCTTT CATSRDPGGTEAFF
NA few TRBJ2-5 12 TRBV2 TGTGCCAGCAATGAGAGACAAGAGACCCAGTACTTC CASNERQETQYF
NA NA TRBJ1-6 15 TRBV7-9 TGTGCCAGCAGCTCCGGCGGATTCTATAATTCACCCCTCCACTTT CASSSGGFYNSPLHF
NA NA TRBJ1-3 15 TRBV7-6 TGTGCCAGCAGCTTAGACGGTTTCTCTGGAAACACCATATATTTT CASSLDGFSGNTIYF
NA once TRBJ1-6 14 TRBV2 TGTGCCAGCACATTCGGTGACGGCAATTCACCCCTCCACTTT CASTFGDGNSPLHF